This paragraph reports one T cell receptor beta chain. One end of the junction varies from germline; a read error may be responsible. Some clones are missing from TCRdb's copy, which holds only in-frame ones; the method was immunoSEQ multiplex PCR. The sample yields some 96,000 clones, 75% to 95% seen once. The data derive from a study of OX40 agonist ivuxolimab in advanced cancers. The CDR3 is 12 residues long. Germline loops: CDR1 LGHNA, CDR2 YNFKEQ. The chain has TRBV4-2 and TRBJ1-3; D remains ambiguous. This sequence was found in an adult with an advanced solid tumor such as melanoma, head and neck, liver or kidney cancer. Here the sequenced sample was CD4+ or CD8+ T cells sorted from blood, taken in a trial of the OX40 agonist ivuxolimab. CDR3 region: CASGHSGNTIYF. CDR3 nucleotides: TGTGCCAGCGGCCATTCTGGAAACACCATATATTTT.